The 3 T cell receptor beta chains listed next were all sequenced from one sample in a study of T cell responses to AZD1222 COVID-19 vaccine. Libraries were prepared by immunoSEQ multiplex PCR; TCRdb keeps only in-frame clonotypes and omits some of them. The data contain under 200,000 clones, 85% to 95% of them singletons. The input for sequencing was peripheral blood, taken on day 0 of AZD1222 vaccination. The receptors stem from an adult in good health.

This clone was recorded only once. V gene TRBV24-1 combines with J gene TRBJ1-5; D unclear. V was shortened by 5 bases and J by 0 bases, with 13 bases between the two germline ends. The CDR3 runs to 16 residues. Per germline, CDR1 KGHDR and CDR2 SFDVKD. The CDR3 loop reads CATSGTGGNSNQPQHF. The CDR3 DNA is TGTGCCACCAGTGGGACCGGAGGAAATAGCAATCAGCCCCAGCATTTT.

This chain links TRBV18 with TRBJ2-5; D is ambiguous. The V gene's germline CDR1 is KGHSH and CDR2 LQKENI. Trimming cost V 2 bases and J 5 bases, with 3 bases left between them. CDR3 length: 11 amino acids. CDR3 in amino acids: CASSPRETQYF. The CDR3 DNA reads as TGTGCCAGCTCACCAAGGGAGACCCAGTACTTC.

CDR3 in amino acids: CASSNWQGYQPQHF. CDR3 coding DNA: TGTGCCAGTAGTAATTGGCAGGGGTATCAGCCCCAGCATTTT. The J gene is TRBJ1-5, the V gene TRBV19, with TRBD1 as a possible D gene (6 bases). This CDR3 comprises 14 residues. V lost 4 bases, J lost 5 bases, and 12 bases lay in between. Looked up from germline, CDR1 is LNHDA and CDR2 is SQIVND (reference sequence).